This T cell receptor beta chain stems from a study of blood T cell repertoires in COVID-19. About the research overall: From the United States, Italy and Spain came samples of acute and convalescent COVID-19. From T cells, B-cell-depleted T cells, or PBMCs came the material, which was cDNA or gDNA.

Per the original data handling: Reference gene primer amplification gave estimated nucleated cell counts. Generated by immunoSEQ multiplex PCR, the TCRdb table keeps only in-frame clones and is missing some. V, J and clone size reflect that table, while D and trimming were determined from the DNA. The repertoire holds about 10,000 clones, with roughly three quarters as singletons. The receptor's source is a man aged 60-69 years with active COVID-19. Sequencing was carried out using peripheral blood.

For the CDR3, the DNA is TGCGCCAGCAGCCAAGATGCACAGGCCCAGGGGGCTTTCTTT. Translated: CASSQDAQAQGAFF. The V call is TRBV4-3, the J call TRBJ1-1; perhaps TRBD1 as D (6 bases). Trimming cost V 0 bases and J 11 bases, with 16 bases left between them. This CDR3 comprises 14 residues. The germline V gene encodes CDR1 LGHNA and CDR2 YSLEER.